This TCR beta chain was captured by sequencing in a study of blood T cell repertoires in COVID-19. The junction had 2 bases not matched to a gene; V was cut back by 4 bases and J by 5 bases. CDR1 LGHDT and CDR2 YNNKEL come from the germline V gene (reference sequence). CDR3 length: 14 residues. The method was immunoSEQ multiplex PCR; TCRdb's version includes in-frame clones alone and lacks a portion of them. The data show approximately 270,000 clones, 70% to 90% seen once. Cohort placement rested on clinical history that participants reported themselves. Material: PBMCs or T cells enriched from blood (not recorded which). The sequence was obtained from a middle-aged man who had recovered from COVID-19. The chain combines TRBV3-1 (or the pseudogene TRBV3-2) with TRBJ2-4; 10 bases line up with TRBD2. The CDR3 coding sequence is TGTGCCAGCAGCCGGCTAGCGGGAGAAAACATTCAGTACTTC. Its protein product is CASSRLAGENIQYF.